The rows below give T cell receptor beta chains drawn from one sample of a study of blood T cells in healthy people across ages. TCRdb re-called the 5' RACE reads with MiXCR, one entry per CDR3 protein. The repertoire has 650,000 to 1,000,000 distinct CDR3 sequences, roughly 40% of them found once; the top ten carry over 10%. Sequences were obtained from blood. The receptors stem from a man younger than 35 in good health. Both conserved end residues are part of each CDR3. Each record gives: clone size, V gene, CDR3 protein. Expanded clones get a size class; other rows say once, few or many, or leave the size out.

abundance: NA; v_gene: TRBV12-3/TRBV12-4; CDR3aa: CASSLYRGTKNIQYF
abundance: NA; v_gene: TRBV12-3/TRBV12-4; CDR3aa: CASTGGGLAGGLSGYEQYF
abundance: few; v_gene: TRBV4-3; CDR3aa: CASSPPGPRETQYF
abundance: NA; v_gene: TRBV12-3/TRBV12-4; CDR3aa: CASSLTDSSYSNQPQHF
abundance: NA; v_gene: TRBV12-5; CDR3aa: CASGFGGAQQETQYF
abundance: many; v_gene: TRBV18; CDR3aa: CASSPPGLQETQYF
abundance: many; v_gene: TRBV3-1; CDR3aa: CASSQNDPDTQYF
abundance: NA; v_gene: TRBV14; CDR3aa: CASSHPRDRVNEQFF
abundance: NA; v_gene: TRBV4-1; CDR3aa: CASSNWGETQYF
abundance: NA; v_gene: TRBV7-9; CDR3aa: CASSLSGQTEAFF
abundance: NA; v_gene: TRBV6-2/TRBV6-3; CDR3aa: CASLRPAQSEQYF
abundance: NA; v_gene: TRBV7-2; CDR3aa: CASSLGTMGTVRNEQYF
abundance: NA; v_gene: TRBV5-1; CDR3aa: CVSSLVAGGRDTQYF
abundance: few; v_gene: TRBV6-1; CDR3aa: CASSESSLFSTDTQYF
abundance: NA; v_gene: TRBV11-2; CDR3aa: CASSPRTAGFMNTEAFF
abundance: NA; v_gene: TRBV2; CDR3aa: CASTAGEFNGYTF
abundance: few; v_gene: TRBV6-2/TRBV6-3; CDR3aa: CASSGQYRNQPQHF
abundance: NA; v_gene: TRBV7-2; CDR3aa: CASSWLMEEKEKLFF
abundance: NA; v_gene: TRBV5-1; CDR3aa: CASSLEAGPTTSGNTIYF
abundance: NA; v_gene: TRBV2; CDR3aa: CASSERKFNYGYTF
abundance: NA; v_gene: TRBV5-1; CDR3aa: CASSLDQVYNEQFF
abundance: NA; v_gene: TRBV12-3/TRBV12-4; CDR3aa: CASSLYLGGSQPQHF
abundance: NA; v_gene: TRBV12-3/TRBV12-4; CDR3aa: CASRSGTGSSEQFF
abundance: few; v_gene: TRBV4-3; CDR3aa: CASSQATGEPYNEQFF
abundance: few; v_gene: TRBV20-1; CDR3aa: CSASPSGQGVRGYTF
abundance: NA; v_gene: TRBV28; CDR3aa: CASRKYRGRGYVYGYTF
abundance: NA; v_gene: TRBV6-2/TRBV6-3; CDR3aa: CASSYGPNTQYF
abundance: NA; v_gene: TRBV7-2; CDR3aa: CASSRMTSGEGTDTQYF
abundance: few; v_gene: TRBV13; CDR3aa: CASSSRDRGPYGYTF
abundance: NA; v_gene: TRBV7-2; CDR3aa: CASCESNQPQHF
abundance: NA; v_gene: TRBV7-2; CDR3aa: CASSLARVNQPQHF
abundance: NA; v_gene: TRBV7-9; CDR3aa: CASSGYGTKSTDTQYF
abundance: NA; v_gene: TRBV6-5; CDR3aa: CASFLGNEQYF
abundance: many; v_gene: TRBV5-1; CDR3aa: CASSSFQSSYNSPLHF
abundance: NA; v_gene: TRBV20-1; CDR3aa: CSASRLAGPYNEQFF
abundance: many; v_gene: TRBV7-9; CDR3aa: CASSPTTGQGYGYTF
abundance: NA; v_gene: TRBV6-5; CDR3aa: CASSRTRGSGYTF
abundance: few; v_gene: TRBV6-5; CDR3aa: CASSYGLAGGSSTDTQYF
abundance: NA; v_gene: TRBV4-2; CDR3aa: CASSQEKGTVYGYGYTF
abundance: few; v_gene: TRBV10-3; CDR3aa: CAIKGPGDETQYF
abundance: few; v_gene: TRBV14; CDR3aa: CASSQNIGGYTF
abundance: NA; v_gene: TRBV20-1; CDR3aa: CSARGGAADTDTQYF